This TCR beta chain derives from a study of CD8 T cells in Susac syndrome. Study at large: Patients with Susac syndrome were therapy-naive, on corticosteroids, or on intravenous immunoglobulin alone at the time that blood was drawn. General study points: The TCR sequencing and HLA analysis in the study involved a relatively small number of individuals, as the study acknowledged.

The ends were cut back, 7 bases at V and 2 bases at J, with 4 bases in the middle. The CDR3 totals 11 residues. This clonotype turned up a few times. As yet, its antigen is unknown. Sequencing of TCR beta was carried out in blood CD8+ and CD4+ T cells. Reverse transcription used about 0.5 to 1 ug RNA and random hexamers. A multiplex approach, immunoSEQ multiplex PCR, amplified TCR beta CDR3 across 54 Vbeta and 13 Jbeta. TCRdb reprocessed the immunoSEQ multiplex PCR reads via MiXCR and lists one record per CDR3 protein. The table shows around 230,000 distinct CDR3 sequences, with 90% to 97% occurring only once.

V is TRBV12-3 or TRBV12-4 and J is TRBJ2-3, with D unclear. The sequenced sample consisted of CD4+ T cells from PBMCs. The TCR comes from a human donor with Susac syndrome. The CDR3 sequence: CASTDTDTQYF. DNA for the CDR3: TGTGCCAGCACCGACACAGATACGCAGTATTTT.